A selection of T cell receptor beta chains follows, all from one sample in a study of blood T cell repertoires in COVID-19. Libraries were prepared by immunoSEQ multiplex PCR; TCRdb keeps only in-frame clonotypes and omits some of them. The sample includes roughly 150,000 clones, 80% seen only once; the top ten take around 0.62%. The material sequenced was peripheral blood. The receptors shown here come from a man between 60 and 75 years old with acute or convalescent COVID-19. Each CDR3 is given with its conserved first and last residue. D genes are given only for firm matches. Some rows mark clone size as missing; the rest say once, few, many or name a class of expanded clone.

clone_size j_call v_call d_call cdr3_nt cdr3_aa
NA TRBJ2-1 TRBV6-6 NA TGTGCCAGCAGCGGGAAAGCCTACAATGAGCAGTTCTTC CASSGKAYNEQFF
NA TRBJ2-7 TRBV5-1 TRBD1 TGCGCCAGCAGCTTGTCGGGACAGGGGCCGACCTACGAGCAGTACTTC CASSLSGQGPTYEQYF
NA TRBJ2-3 TRBV10-3 TRBD2 TGTGCCATCCTAGCGGGAGGGACAGATACGCAGTATTTT CAILAGGTDTQYF
NA TRBJ2-2 TRBV6-5 NA TGTGCCAGCAGTTACCGCCAGGAGGTCGACACCGGGGAGCTGTTTTTT CASSYRQEVDTGELFF
NA TRBJ1-2 TRBV3-1/TRBV3-2 TRBD1 TGTGCCAGCAGCCAAGCACCGCCCAGACAGGGGGCTAACTATGGCTACACCTTC CASSQAPPRQGANYGYTF
NA TRBJ1-4 TRBV11-2 NA TGTGCCAGCAGCCCCCGGTCCATAGGGGGTACAACTAATGAAAAACTGTTTTTT CASSPRSIGGTTNEKLFF
few TRBJ2-3 TRBV7-2 TRBD2 TGTGCCAGCAGCTCTAGCGGGGGGGCAGATACGCAGTATTTT CASSSSGGADTQYF
NA TRBJ2-1 TRBV21-1 NA TGTGCCATTCTCCGGGGTAGACCCTACAATGAGCAGTTCTTC CAILRGRPYNEQFF
NA TRBJ1-6 TRBV6-5 TRBD1 TGTGCCAGCAGTCAGACAGGGGGAAGGTCACCCCTCCACTTT CASSQTGGRSPLHF
NA TRBJ2-3 TRBV24-1 TRBD2 TGTGCCACGAGTAGCGGGTATACGCAGTATTTT CATSSGYTQYF
NA TRBJ1-5 TRBV6-5 NA TGTGCCAGCAGTTACTCGGCCGTTCAGCCCCAGCATTTT CASSYSAVQPQHF
NA TRBJ2-7 TRBV6-1 NA TGTGCCAGCAGTGATCCCCTTTTTTACGAGCAGTACTTC CASSDPLFYEQYF
NA TRBJ2-5 TRBV30 TRBD2 TGTGCCTGGAGTGGTGTAGCGGGAGGGGAGACCCAGTACTTC CAWSGVAGGETQYF
NA TRBJ2-1 TRBV9 NA TGTGCCAGCAGCGCTGGGACAAAGTACAATGAGCAGTTCTTC CASSAGTKYNEQFF
NA TRBJ2-5 TRBV6-6 NA TGTGCCAGCAGCTTGGGGGGGGCCCAAGAGACCCAGTACTTC CASSLGGAQETQYF
NA TRBJ2-2 TRBV5-1 NA TGCGCCAGCAGCTTCGACTACCCGGGAAACGGGGAGCTGTTTTTT CASSFDYPGNGELFF
NA TRBJ2-2 TRBV7-3 TRBD1 TGTGCCAGCAGCTCGGACAGGGGACGCAAGCTGTTTTTT CASSSDRGRKLFF
NA TRBJ2-5 TRBV5-1 TRBD1 TGCGCCAGCAGCTTAGGGGACAGGGTTACAGAGACCCAGTACTTC CASSLGDRVTETQYF
NA TRBJ2-3 TRBV5-4 TRBD2 TGTGCCAGCAGCCCGGCTAGCGGGAGCAAAGATACGCAGTATTTT CASSPASGSKDTQYF
NA TRBJ1-2 TRBV29-1 NA TGCAGCGTTTCGCGGGGTAAAGACTACACCTTC CSVSRGKDYTF
NA TRBJ1-5 TRBV10-1 NA TGCGCCGCGCCCAATCAAACTAGGGACTGTGGGAATCAGCCCCAGCATTTT CAAPNQTRDCGNQPQHF
NA TRBJ1-1 TRBV6-5 TRBD1 TGTGCCAGCAGTCAACAGGGGTCTGAAGCTTTCTTT CASSQQGSEAFF
NA TRBJ1-3 TRBV7-2 TRBD1 TGTGCCAGCAGCATCCGACAGGGGGCGTTCGGAAACACCATATATTTT CASSIRQGAFGNTIYF
NA TRBJ1-4 TRBV10-3 NA TGTGCCATCAGTGAGGGCAGGGGAGAAAAACTGTTTTTT CAISEGRGEKLFF
NA TRBJ2-1 TRBV3-1/TRBV3-2 TRBD2 TGTGCCAGCAGCCAACTAGCGGGAGGGGGCAATGAGCAGTTCTTC CASSQLAGGGNEQFF
NA TRBJ2-5 TRBV7-2 NA TGTGCCAGCAGCGGGGCCGGGACTGCCAAAGAGACCCAGTACTTC CASSGAGTAKETQYF
NA TRBJ2-7 TRBV4-2 TRBD2 TGTGCCAGCAGCCAAGACTCCGGGGGGACTACCTACGAGCAGTACTTC CASSQDSGGTTYEQYF
few TRBJ2-7 TRBV27 TRBD2 TGTGCCAGCAGGCAAGGACTAGCGGGGACCTACGAGCAGTACTTC CASRQGLAGTYEQYF
NA TRBJ2-1 TRBV12-5 TRBD2 TGTGCTAGTGCCCTCCTAGCGGGGCTAAACAATGAGCAGTTCTTC CASALLAGLNNEQFF
NA TRBJ2-2 TRBV5-1 TRBD2 TGCGCCAGCAGCTTGGGTGGGACTAGCGGTAACACCGGGGAGCTGTTTTTT CASSLGGTSGNTGELFF
NA TRBJ2-3 TRBV5-4 NA TGTGCCAGCACCCGAACCCAGGACAGCCTGCGGACAGATACGCAGTATTTT CASTRTQDSLRTDTQYF
NA TRBJ1-5 TRBV6-2/TRBV6-3 NA TGTGCCAGCAGCGACACCTCACATCAGCCCCAGCATTTT CASSDTSHQPQHF
once TRBJ2-7 TRBV3-1/TRBV3-2 NA TGTGCCAGCAGCCAATATAACTTTACCTACGAGCAGTACTTC CASSQYNFTYEQYF
NA TRBJ1-2 TRBV29-1 NA TGCAGCGTTGAGGGGAGCCGCTATGGCTACACCTTC CSVEGSRYGYTF
NA TRBJ1-2 TRBV7-8 TRBD1 TGTGCCAGCAGCGCACGGACAGGGGTCGGCTACACCTTC CASSARTGVGYTF
NA TRBJ1-2 TRBV18 TRBD1 TGTGCCAGCTCACCGTCGGGACAGGGTAGATCCTATGGCTACACCTTC CASSPSGQGRSYGYTF
once TRBJ1-1 TRBV6-5 TRBD1 TGTGCCAGCAGAGACAGGGGGCAGAGCACTGAAGCTTTCTTT CASRDRGQSTEAFF
NA TRBJ2-7 TRBV27 TRBD2 TGTGCCAGCAGTTTGGGTAGCGGGAGGAAGCAGTACTTC CASSLGSGRKQYF
NA TRBJ1-1 TRBV3-1/TRBV3-2 NA TGTGCCAGCAGCCAAGGACAGGTGATTGAAGCTTTCTTT CASSQGQVIEAFF
NA TRBJ2-2 TRBV5-1 TRBD2 TGCGCCAGCAGCTTGCTAGCGGGGGCCGGGGAGCTGTTTTTT CASSLLAGAGELFF
NA TRBJ1-1 TRBV5-6 NA TGTGCCAGCAGCTTCGAGGAGTTCACTGAAGCTTTCTTT CASSFEEFTEAFF
NA TRBJ2-7 TRBV6-5 NA TGTGCCAGCAGTTACTCGATAGCTACGGGAGCATACGAGCAGTACTTC CASSYSIATGAYEQYF